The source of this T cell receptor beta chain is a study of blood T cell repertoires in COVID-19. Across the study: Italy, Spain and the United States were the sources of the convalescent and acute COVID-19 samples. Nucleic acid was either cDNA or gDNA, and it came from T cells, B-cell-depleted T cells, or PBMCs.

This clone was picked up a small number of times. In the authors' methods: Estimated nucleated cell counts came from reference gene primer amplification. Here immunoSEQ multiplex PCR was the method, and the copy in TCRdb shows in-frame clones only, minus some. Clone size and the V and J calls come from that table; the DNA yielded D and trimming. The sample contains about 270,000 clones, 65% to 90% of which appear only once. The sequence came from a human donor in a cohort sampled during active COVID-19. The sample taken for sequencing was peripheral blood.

CDR3 coding DNA: TGTGCCAGCAGCTTAGGCCTCCGCGCCTACGAGCAGTACTTC. Encoded protein: CASSLGLRAYEQYF. The gene calls are TRBV13 and TRBJ2-7; D call uncertain. Germline CDR1 and CDR2: PRHDT and FYEKMQ (reference sequence). The CDR3 extends over 14 amino acids. Between the trimmed V and J ends, which lost 0 bases and 2 bases, there was a span of 8 bases.